This TCR beta chain is from a study of response to subunit inactivated influenza vaccine. Study-wide points: Few additional T cells are recruited per seasonal influenza vaccination, authors suggested.

Concerning this clonotype itself: Its specificity is unknown.

TCRdb re-called the RT-PCR reads through MiXCR, storing one row per CDR3 protein. The sample records a few hundred thousand distinct CDR3 sequences, less than 15% being singletons. This CDR3 comprises 13 residues. V lost 3 bases, J lost 5 bases, and 11 bases lay in between. This clonotype was sampled from a man aged 50 or older who received an inactivated influenza vaccine. The V gene is TRBV12-3 or TRBV12-4, the J gene TRBJ2-7; D is undetermined. This specimen consisted of PBMCs from blood, obtained about 11 days after vaccination. The CDR3: CASSFQINHEQYF. The CDR3 bases are TGTGCCAGCAGTTTCCAGATAAACCACGAGCAGTACTTC.